This entry is about one T cell receptor beta chain. The record originates from a study of blood T cell repertoires in COVID-19. The overall study: The cDNA or gDNA used as material had been derived from T cells, B-cell-depleted T cells, or PBMCs.

Produced via immunoSEQ multiplex PCR; TCRdb's table is partial and in-frame only. The repertoire consists of about 310,000 clones, with almost 90% occurring once and the leading ten covering around 4.5%. The germline V gene encodes CDR1 ENHRY and CDR2 SYGVKD. CDR3 length: 14 residues. V lost 10 bases, J lost 10 bases, and 20 bases lay in between. The chain links TRBV10-3 to TRBJ1-6, with D possibly matching TRBD1 (5 bases). What was sequenced was PBMCs or T cells enriched from blood (not recorded which). The clonotype was recovered from a woman aged 18-29 years with acute COVID-19. The CDR3 DNA sequence: TGTGCCACCCACTTTGGGGGGGAAGCCTCACCCCTCCACTTT. Protein product: CATHFGGEASPLHF.